This T cell receptor beta chain came from a study of blood T cell repertoires in COVID-19. The wider study: T cells, B-cell-depleted T cells, or PBMCs provided the cDNA or gDNA that served as material.

Participants came from some 23 US areas, aged roughly 18 to 90 years. Cohort placement rested on clinical history that participants reported themselves. Exposed study participants had met a COVID-19 case within 2 weeks before entry. Produced via immunoSEQ multiplex PCR; TCRdb's table is partial and in-frame only. The data hold a few hundred thousand clones, with roughly 88% observed a single time. The sequence came from a woman in her 40s who had been exposed to COVID-19. Input material: PBMCs or T cells enriched from blood (not recorded which).

The CDR3 DNA sequence: TGTGCCAGCAGTTTTGCTTCGGTCTGGACAGGGGGTTGGGAGACCCAGTACTTC. This translates into CASSFASVWTGGWETQYF. The chain employs TRBV27 and TRBJ2-5; 10 nucleotides match TRBD1. The CDR3 loop spans 18 amino acids. V was pared by 3 bases and J by 5 bases, with 15 bases of the junction left unmatched. The V gene's germline CDR1 is MNHEY and CDR2 SMNVEV (reference sequence).